These 14 T cell receptor beta chains were sequenced from one sample in a study of response to subunit inactivated influenza vaccine. Each CDR3 protein is one row after TCRdb ran MiXCR on the RT-PCR reads. The sample carries about half a million distinct CDR3 sequences, about 7.6% recorded once. The material sequenced was PBMCs from blood, taken about 24 months after vaccination. These receptors all come from a man aged 45 to 70 who received an inactivated influenza vaccine.

This chain uses TRBV14 with TRBJ2-5, with 7 bases lining up with TRBD1. The trim removed 1 base at V and 3 bases at J, leaving 5 bases unmatched. Looked up from germline, CDR1 is SGHDN and CDR2 is FVKESK. CDR3 length equals 15 residues. The DNA of the CDR3 is TGTGCCAGCAGCCAAGGTGGGACAGCTAAAGAGACCCAGTACTTC. Translation gives CASSQGGTAKETQYF.

The rearrangement joins TRBV7-3 to TRBJ2-2, with 8 bases identical to TRBD2. Germline values: CDR1 SGHTA, CDR2 FQGTGA. Losses at the gene ends were 2 bases for V and 0 bases for J; bases not matched to a gene: 2. This CDR3 has 16 residues. The CDR3 protein is CASSLRGRSNTGELFF. The DNA of the CDR3 is TGTGCCAGCAGCTTACGCGGGAGGTCGAACACCGGGGAGCTGTTTTTT. Filled out from reference TRBV7-3 and TRBJ2-2, the complete variable domain reads GAGVSQTPSNKVTEKGKYVELRCDPISGHTALYWYRQSLGQGPEFLIYFQGTGAADDSGLPNDRFFAVRPEGSVSTLKIQRTERGDSAVYLCASSLRGRSNTGELFFGEGSRLTVL.

In this sample, this clonotype turned up a few times. The V call is TRBV6-4, the J call TRBJ1-2, with a possible D match to TRBD1 (5 bases). There are 18 residues in the CDR3. Per the germline V gene, CDR1 is MRHNA and CDR2 is SNTAGT. The V end was cut by 0 bases, the J end by 0 bases, with 17 bases between. CDR3 nucleotide sequence: TGTGCCAGCAGTGACTCTAGATCCGGGACTTCAGCTAACTATGGCTACACCTTC. Translating it yields CASSDSRSGTSANYGYTF.

This clonotype is medium-sized within its sample. The chain is built from TRBV7-9 and TRBJ1-4; D unclear. Germline V gives CDR1 SEHNR, CDR2 FQNEAQ (reference sequence). V was cut by 8 bases and J by 8 bases, with 15 bases left in between. The CDR3 spans 13 residues. The CDR3 DNA sequence: TGTGCCAGCGCCGAAGTTGGCGACGAAAAACTGTTTTTT. Its protein product is CASAEVGDEKLFF.

This clonotype has more than one count but fewer than ten. This chain joins TRBV6-1 and TRBJ2-7; 10 bases are a match to TRBD1. CDR1 MNHNS and CDR2 SASEGT come from the germline V gene. V gave up 6 bases and J gave up 2 bases; unmatched junction bases: 10. The CDR3 totals 16 residues. The DNA for the CDR3 is TGTGCCAGCAGACCCGATCCCGGGACAGGGGCCTACGAGCAGTACTTC. This gives the protein CASRPDPGTGAYEQYF.

This clonotype was found a few times. The chain employs TRBV7-6 and TRBJ2-3, with D possibly TRBD1 on 6 matching bases. Germline assignment: CDR1 SGHVS and CDR2 FNYEAQ. The CDR3 contains 15 residues. The V end was cut by 4 bases, the J end by 2 bases, with 13 bases between. CDR3 region: CASSYLQGVTDTQYF. The CDR3 DNA reads TGTGCCAGCAGCTATCTACAGGGAGTCACAGATACGCAGTATTTT.

This clonotype was detected only a few times. The CDR3 loop reads CASSQDRQRLRETQYF. CDR3 sequence (DNA): TGTGCCAGCAGCCAAGATCGTCAGAGATTGCGGGAGACCCAGTACTTC. This sequence joins TRBV3-1 and TRBJ2-5; D not certain. Looked up from germline, CDR1 is LGHDT and CDR2 is YNNKEL (reference sequence). The length of the CDR3 is 16 residues. Trimming shortened V by 0 bases and J by 5 bases, and 16 bases separated the two germline ends.

The chain couples TRBV6-2 or TRBV6-3 to TRBJ2-3; TRBD2 is a possible D gene (6 bases). From germline, CDR1 is MNHEY and CDR2 SVGEGT. The V gene lost 0 bases and the J gene lost 4 bases, with 14 bases spanning the gap. The CDR3 runs to 16 residues. CDR3 DNA: TGTGCCAGCAGTTACTCTGCGGGGTATGACCCAGATACGCAGTATTTT. This translates into CASSYSAGYDPDTQYF.

A few counts support this clonotype. The genes are TRBV12-3 or TRBV12-4 and TRBJ2-7; TRBD2 aligns across 11 bases. J gave up 2 bases and V 4 bases, and 10 bases lay outside the gene matches. The CDR3 totals 17 residues. CDR3 nucleotide sequence: TGTGCCAGCAGTTCCGTTTTTAGCGGGGGGGCGGCCTACGAGCAGTACTTC. Its translation is CASSSVFSGGAAYEQYF.

Many counts were recorded for this clonotype. The rearrangement links TRBV7-2 to TRBJ2-3, with a possible D match to TRBD2 (6 bases). The CDR3 has 14 residues. V lost 1 base and J 5 bases, leaving 10 bases between the germline ends. The germline V gene encodes CDR1 SGHTA and CDR2 FQGNSA. The CDR3 protein is CASSLELAGDTQYF. Here the CDR3 DNA reads TGTGCCAGCAGCTTAGAACTAGCAGGAGATACGCAGTATTTT. Supplemented by reference TRBV7-2 and TRBJ2-3, the full variable domain reads GAGVSQSPSNKVTEKGKDVELRCDPISGHTALYWYRQSLGQGLEFLIYFQGNSAPDKSGLPSDRFSAERTGGSVSTLTIQRTQQEDSAVYLCASSLELAGDTQYFGPGTRLTVL.

The chain is built from TRBV10-3 and TRBJ2-3, with 10 bases matching TRBD2. Per the germline V gene, CDR1 is ENHRY and CDR2 is SYGVKD. This CDR3 is 16 amino acids long. The J segment lost 5 bases and the V segment lost 3 bases, leaving 8 bases of the junction unmatched. The CDR3 coding sequence is TGTGCCATCAGTGAAGTAGCGGGAGGCTGGGTAGATACGCAGTATTTT. Encoded protein: CAISEVAGGWVDTQYF.

Only a few counts were recorded for this clonotype. The chain links TRBV4-3 to TRBJ2-4, with D possibly called TRBD1 or TRBD2 (6 bases each). The germline V gene has CDR1 LGHNA and CDR2 YSLEER. The CDR3 is made up of 16 amino acids. The V end was cut by 0 bases, the J end by 3 bases, with 12 bases between. The CDR3 DNA follows: TGCGCCAGCAGCCAAGATTCTGGGGGGCTCAAAAACATTCAGTACTTC. It yields the protein CASSQDSGGLKNIQYF.

This clonotype was recorded a few times. V usage is TRBV7-9 and J usage is TRBJ2-1, with 8 nucleotides matching TRBD2. In germline, CDR1 is SEHNR, CDR2 FQNEAQ (reference sequence). J lost 10 bases, V lost 3 bases, and 11 bases had no gene match. The CDR3 runs to 15 residues. The CDR3 bases are TGTGCCAGCAGCTTGTCGGGAGGGGCCCTTTGGGAGCAGTTCTTC. It encodes CASSLSGGALWEQFF. The full variable domain, with the rest looked up from reference TRBV7-9 and TRBJ2-1, is DTGVSQNPRHKITKRGQNVTFRCDPISEHNRLYWYRQTLGQGPEFLTYFQNEAQLEKSRLLSDRFSAERPKGSFSTLEIQRTEQGDSAMYLCASSLSGGALWEQFFGPGTRLTVL.

This clonotype was detected a few times. This chain uses TRBV6-5 with TRBJ2-5, with 7 nucleotides matching TRBD1. This CDR3 is built from 14 residues. The V gene end was trimmed by 2 bases and the J gene end by 3 bases; junction bases not matched to a gene: 3. Germline loops: CDR1 MNHEY, CDR2 SVGAGI. The CDR3 loop reads CASSYRDSEETQYF. In DNA, the CDR3 is TGTGCCAGCAGTTACCGGGACAGCGAAGAGACCCAGTACTTC.